This entry is about one T cell receptor beta chain. Sequencing used immunoSEQ multiplex PCR; TCRdb keeps in-frame clones, though not all of them. This table holds around 46,000 clones, roughly nine tenths found once. The CDR3 is 14 amino acids. Deletions cut 5 bases from V and 4 bases from J, with 14 bases between. Germline lookup yields CDR1 SGHTA and CDR2 FQGNSA. Either two negative PCRs, clearance, or symptom resolution qualified Cohort 3 donors as recovered. This sample was taken from a study of blood T cell repertoires in COVID-19. The sequenced sample was PBMCs or T cells enriched from blood (not recorded which). The chain carries TRBV7-2 and TRBJ1-2; no reliable D call. This TCR derives from a woman aged 50 to 60 who had recovered from COVID-19. The CDR3 loop reads CASSPAFTGYGYTF. DNA for the CDR3: TGTGCCAGCAGCCCCGCTTTCACGGGCTATGGCTACACCTTC.